Here is one TCR beta chain with its context. Its antigen is as yet unknown. MiXCR, run by TCRdb on the reads, gives a single entry per CDR3 protein. The sample shows 50,000 or so distinct CDR3 sequences, more than 15% of them seen only once. The sample is drawn from a study of T cell repertoires in cytomegalovirus infection. Study overall: It was recently identified HLA-C-restricted and well-studied HLA-B-restricted CMV epitopes that the study used. Public TCR beta signatures indicated both CMV infection and matching HLA type.

Study observations and caveats: The ex vivo response was dominated by HLA-C-restricted CMV-specific TCR beta clonotypes. Carriage of CMV together with the relevant HLA was identifiable through cumulative public TCR beta family frequency.

Germline values: CDR1 SEHNR, CDR2 FQNEAQ (reference sequence). V lost 5 bases to trimming and J lost 6 bases; unmatched junction nucleotides: 8. The CDR3 extends over 14 amino acids. The J gene is TRBJ2-5, the V gene TRBV7-9; the match to TRBD1 covers 8 bases. The input for sequencing was CD8+ T cells from cultured PBMCs, taken from culture after CMV antigen stimulation. The source of this sequence is a human donor in good health (CMV status not recorded). Some clones in this sample may be carry-over from other donors' samples. CDR3 in DNA: TGTGCCAGCAGCCACCCGGACAGGGTTAAGACCCAGTACTTC. It yields the protein CASSHPDRVKTQYF.